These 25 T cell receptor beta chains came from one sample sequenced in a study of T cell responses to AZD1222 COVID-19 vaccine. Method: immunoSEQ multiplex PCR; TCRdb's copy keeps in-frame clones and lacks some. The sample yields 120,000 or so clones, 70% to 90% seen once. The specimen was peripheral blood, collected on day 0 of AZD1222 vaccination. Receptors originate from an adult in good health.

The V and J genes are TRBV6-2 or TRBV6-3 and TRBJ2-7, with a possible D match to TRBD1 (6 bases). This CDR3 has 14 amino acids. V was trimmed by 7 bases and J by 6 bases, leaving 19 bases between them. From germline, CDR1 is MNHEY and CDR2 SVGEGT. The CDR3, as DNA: TGTGCCAGCAACCCCCGCCGGGACAACAGCGAGCAGTACTTC. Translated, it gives CASNPRRDNSEQYF.

The CDR3 DNA sequence: TGTGCCTGGGGGGACATTCCGAACACTGAAGCTTTCTTT. The encoded protein is CAWGDIPNTEAFF. The rearrangement links TRBV30 to TRBJ1-1; D possibly corresponds to TRBD1 (6 bases). Trimming took 5 bases from V and 1 from J, leaving 11 bases between them. CDR1 and CDR2 (germline): GTSNPN, SVGIG (reference sequence). The CDR3 length is 13 residues.

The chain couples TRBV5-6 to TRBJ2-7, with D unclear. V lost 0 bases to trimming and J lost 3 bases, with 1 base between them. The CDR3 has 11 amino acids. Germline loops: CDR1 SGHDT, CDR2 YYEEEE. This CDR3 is CASSLGYEQYF. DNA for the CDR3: TGTGCCAGCAGCTTGGGCTACGAGCAGTACTTC.

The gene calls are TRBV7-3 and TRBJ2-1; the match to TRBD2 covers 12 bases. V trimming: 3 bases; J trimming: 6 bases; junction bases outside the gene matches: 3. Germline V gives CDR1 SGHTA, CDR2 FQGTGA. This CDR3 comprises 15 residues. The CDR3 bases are TGTGCCAGCAGCTTTCTAGCGGGGGGGCGCAATGAGCAGTTCTTC. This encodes CASSFLAGGRNEQFF.

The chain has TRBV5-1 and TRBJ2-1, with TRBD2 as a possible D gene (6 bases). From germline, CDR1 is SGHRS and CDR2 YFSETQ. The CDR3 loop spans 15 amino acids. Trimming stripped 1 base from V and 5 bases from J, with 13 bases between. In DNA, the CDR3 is TGCGCCAGCAGCTTGCTAGCTAGCGCCGACAATGAGCAGTTCTTC. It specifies CASSLLASADNEQFF.

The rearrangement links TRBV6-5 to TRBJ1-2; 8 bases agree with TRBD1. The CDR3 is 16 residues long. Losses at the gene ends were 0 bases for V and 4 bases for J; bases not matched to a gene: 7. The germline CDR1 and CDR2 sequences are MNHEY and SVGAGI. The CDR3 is CASSYSPAGTGYGYTF. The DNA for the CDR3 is TGTGCCAGCAGTTACTCTCCCGCCGGGACAGGCTATGGCTACACCTTC.

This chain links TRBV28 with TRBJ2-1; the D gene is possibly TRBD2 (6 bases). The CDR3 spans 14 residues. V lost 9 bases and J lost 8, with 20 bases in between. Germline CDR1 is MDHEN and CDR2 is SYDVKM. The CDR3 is CASFGSPRWDEQFF. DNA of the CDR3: TGTGCCAGTTTCGGGAGTCCCCGTTGGGATGAGCAGTTCTTC.

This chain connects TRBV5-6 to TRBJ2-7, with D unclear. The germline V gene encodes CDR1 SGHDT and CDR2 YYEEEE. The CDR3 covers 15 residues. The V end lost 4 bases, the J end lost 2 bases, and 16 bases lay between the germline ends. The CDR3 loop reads CASSLRAVKAYEQYF. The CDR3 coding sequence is TGTGCCAGCAGCCTTCGGGCAGTAAAAGCCTACGAGCAGTACTTC. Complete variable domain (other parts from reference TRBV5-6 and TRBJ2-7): DAGVTQSPTHLIKTRGQQVTLRCSPKSGHDTVSWYQQALGQGPQFIFQYYEEEERQRGNFPDRFSGHQFPNYSSELNVNALLLGDSALYLCASSLRAVKAYEQYFGPGTRLTVT.

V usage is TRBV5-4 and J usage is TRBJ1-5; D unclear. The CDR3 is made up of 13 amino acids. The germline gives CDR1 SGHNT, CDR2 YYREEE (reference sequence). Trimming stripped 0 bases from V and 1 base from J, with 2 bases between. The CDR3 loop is CASSLDSNQPQHF. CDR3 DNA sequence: TGTGCCAGCAGCTTGGACAGCAATCAGCCCCAGCATTTT. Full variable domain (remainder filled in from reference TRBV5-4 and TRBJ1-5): ETGVTQSPTHLIKTRGQQVTLRCSSQSGHNTVSWYQQALGQGPQFIFQYYREEENGRGNFPPRFSGLQFPNYSSELNVNALELDDSALYLCASSLDSNQPQHFGDGTRLSIL.

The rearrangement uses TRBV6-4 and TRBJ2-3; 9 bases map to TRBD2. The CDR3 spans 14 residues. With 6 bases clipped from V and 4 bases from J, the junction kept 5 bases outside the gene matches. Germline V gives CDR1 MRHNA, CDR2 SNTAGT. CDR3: CASRKGLAADTQYF. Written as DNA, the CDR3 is TGTGCCAGCAGGAAGGGACTAGCAGCAGATACGCAGTATTTT.

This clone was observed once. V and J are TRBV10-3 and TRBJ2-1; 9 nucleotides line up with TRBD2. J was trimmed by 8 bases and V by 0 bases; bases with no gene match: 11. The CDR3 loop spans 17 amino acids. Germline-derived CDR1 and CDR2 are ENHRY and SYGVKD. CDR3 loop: CAISESMGGGASYEQFF. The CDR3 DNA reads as TGTGCCATCAGTGAGTCGATGGGCGGGGGGGCCAGCTATGAGCAGTTCTTC.

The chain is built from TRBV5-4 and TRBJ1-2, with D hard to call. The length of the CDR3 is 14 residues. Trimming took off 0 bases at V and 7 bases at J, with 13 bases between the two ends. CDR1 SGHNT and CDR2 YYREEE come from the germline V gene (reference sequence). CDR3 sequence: CASSLDPLSSGYTF. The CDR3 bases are TGTGCCAGCAGCTTGGACCCTTTGAGTTCTGGCTACACCTTC.

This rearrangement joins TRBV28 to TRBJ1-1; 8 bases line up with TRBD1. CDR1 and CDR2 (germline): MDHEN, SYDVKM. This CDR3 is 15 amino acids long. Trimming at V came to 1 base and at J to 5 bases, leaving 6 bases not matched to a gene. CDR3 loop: CASSLFQGARTEAFF. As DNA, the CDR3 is TGTGCCAGCAGTTTATTTCAGGGGGCGAGGACTGAAGCTTTCTTT.

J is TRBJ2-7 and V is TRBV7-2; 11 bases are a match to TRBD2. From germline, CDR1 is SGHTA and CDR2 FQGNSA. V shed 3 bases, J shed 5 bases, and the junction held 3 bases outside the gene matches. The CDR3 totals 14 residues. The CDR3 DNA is TGTGCCAGCAGCTTCCGTAGCGGGAGGGACGAGCAGTACTTC. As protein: CASSFRSGRDEQYF.

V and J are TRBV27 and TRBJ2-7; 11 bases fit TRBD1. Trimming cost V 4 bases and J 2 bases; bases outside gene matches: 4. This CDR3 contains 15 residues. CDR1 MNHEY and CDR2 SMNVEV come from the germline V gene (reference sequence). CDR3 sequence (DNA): TGTGCCAGCAGTTCATCGGGACAGGGGGCCTACGAGCAGTACTTC. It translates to CASSSSGQGAYEQYF.

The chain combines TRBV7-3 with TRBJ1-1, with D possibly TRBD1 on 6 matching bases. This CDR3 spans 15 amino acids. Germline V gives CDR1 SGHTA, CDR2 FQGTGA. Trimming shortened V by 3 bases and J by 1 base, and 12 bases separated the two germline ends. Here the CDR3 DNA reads TGTGCCAGCAGCTTCTCAGGGGACCCGAACACTGAAGCTTTCTTT. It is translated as CASSFSGDPNTEAFF.

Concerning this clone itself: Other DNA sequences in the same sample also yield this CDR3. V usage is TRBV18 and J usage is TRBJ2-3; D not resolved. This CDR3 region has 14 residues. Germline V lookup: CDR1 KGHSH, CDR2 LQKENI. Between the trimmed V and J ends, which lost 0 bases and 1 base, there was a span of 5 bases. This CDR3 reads CASSPPSRTDTQYF. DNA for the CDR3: TGTGCCAGCTCACCACCTTCCCGCACAGATACGCAGTATTTT.

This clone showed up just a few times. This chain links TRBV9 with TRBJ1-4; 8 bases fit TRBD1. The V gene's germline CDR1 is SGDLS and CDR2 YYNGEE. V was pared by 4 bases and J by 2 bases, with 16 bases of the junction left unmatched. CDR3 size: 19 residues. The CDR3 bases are TGTGCCAGCAGCTCGTGGACAGGGTATTCGTCACAGACTAATGAAAAACTGTTTTTT. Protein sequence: CASSSWTGYSSQTNEKLFF.

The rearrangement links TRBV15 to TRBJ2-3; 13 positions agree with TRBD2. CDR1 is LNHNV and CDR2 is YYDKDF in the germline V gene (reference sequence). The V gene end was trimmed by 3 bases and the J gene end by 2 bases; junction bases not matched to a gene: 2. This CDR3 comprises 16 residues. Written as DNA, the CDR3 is TGTGCCACCAGCAGTGGGACTAGCGGGGTCACAGATACGCAGTATTTT. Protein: CATSSGTSGVTDTQYF.

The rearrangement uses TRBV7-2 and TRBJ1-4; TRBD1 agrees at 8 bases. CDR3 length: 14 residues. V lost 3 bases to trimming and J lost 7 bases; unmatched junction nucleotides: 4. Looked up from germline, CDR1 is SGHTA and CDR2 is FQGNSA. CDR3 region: CASSFWTGSEKLFF. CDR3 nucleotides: TGTGCCAGCAGCTTCTGGACAGGGAGTGAAAAACTGTTTTTT.

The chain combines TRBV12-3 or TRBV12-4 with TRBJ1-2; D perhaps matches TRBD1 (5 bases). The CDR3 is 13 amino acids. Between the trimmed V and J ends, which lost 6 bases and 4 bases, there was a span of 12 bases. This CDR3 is CASSPQGGYGYTF. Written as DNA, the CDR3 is TGTGCCAGCAGCCCCCAGGGTGGCTATGGCTACACCTTC.

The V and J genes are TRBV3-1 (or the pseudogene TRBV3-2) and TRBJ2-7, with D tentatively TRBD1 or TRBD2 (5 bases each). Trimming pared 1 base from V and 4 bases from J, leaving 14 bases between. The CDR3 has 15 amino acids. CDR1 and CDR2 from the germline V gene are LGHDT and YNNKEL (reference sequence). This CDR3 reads CASSQVVRDLYEQYF. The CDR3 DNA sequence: TGTGCCAGCAGCCAAGTCGTACGGGACCTATACGAGCAGTACTTC.

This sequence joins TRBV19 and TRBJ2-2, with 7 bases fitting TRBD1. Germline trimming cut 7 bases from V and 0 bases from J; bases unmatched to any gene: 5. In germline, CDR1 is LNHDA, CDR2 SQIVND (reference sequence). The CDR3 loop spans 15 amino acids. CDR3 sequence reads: CASTQQGTNTGELFF. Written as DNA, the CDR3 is TGTGCCAGTACGCAACAGGGGACGAACACCGGGGAGCTGTTTTTT.

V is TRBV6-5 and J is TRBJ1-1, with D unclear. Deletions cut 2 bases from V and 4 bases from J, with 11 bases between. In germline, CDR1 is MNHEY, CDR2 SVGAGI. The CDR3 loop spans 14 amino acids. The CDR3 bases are TGTGCCAGCAGTTACGGTCGGGTTCGCACTGAAGCTTTCTTT. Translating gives CASSYGRVRTEAFF.

The CDR3 here is CASSLVPAYEQYF. CDR3 coding DNA: TGTGCCAGCAGCTTGGTTCCTGCCTACGAGCAGTACTTC. The genes are TRBV5-6 and TRBJ2-7, with unresolved D. The CDR3 spans 13 residues. Trimming shortened V by 0 bases and J by 2 bases, and 6 bases separated the two germline ends. Germline V gene lookup returns CDR1 SGHDT and CDR2 YYEEEE.